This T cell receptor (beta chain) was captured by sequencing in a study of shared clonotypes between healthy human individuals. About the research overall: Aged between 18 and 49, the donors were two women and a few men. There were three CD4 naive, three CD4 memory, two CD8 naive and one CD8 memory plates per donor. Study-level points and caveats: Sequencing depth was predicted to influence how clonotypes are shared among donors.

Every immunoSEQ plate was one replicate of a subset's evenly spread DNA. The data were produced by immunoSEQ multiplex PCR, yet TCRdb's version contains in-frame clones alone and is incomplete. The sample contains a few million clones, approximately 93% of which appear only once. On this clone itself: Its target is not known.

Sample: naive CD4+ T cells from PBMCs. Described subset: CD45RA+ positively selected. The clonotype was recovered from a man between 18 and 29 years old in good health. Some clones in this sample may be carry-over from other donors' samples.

CDR3 nucleotide sequence: TGTGCCAGCAGTTACTCGAGTGGGACAGGACGCAATGAGCAGTTCTTC. It translates to CASSYSSGTGRNEQFF. The gene calls are TRBV6-5 and TRBJ2-1, with 8 bases fitting TRBD1. The V gene end was trimmed by 0 bases and the J gene end by 6 bases; junction bases not matched to a gene: 7. The CDR3 covers 16 residues. CDR1 is MNHEY and CDR2 is SVGAGI in the germline V gene.